Below are 5 T cell receptor beta chains sequenced from a single sample in a study of identical twins. MiXCR, applied by TCRdb to the 5' RACE reads, yields one record per CDR3 protein. Of around 1.7 million distinct CDR3 sequences listed, around a third were seen once; the top ten hold 0.25% to 0.3%. Sequencing was carried out using cord blood. These receptors came from a newborn girl in good health.

V gene TRBV6-2 or TRBV6-3 combines with J gene TRBJ1-1, with unresolved D. Trimming removed 0 bases from V and 1 base from J, with 15 bases in between. CDR1 MNHEY and CDR2 SVGEGT come from the germline V gene. The CDR3 has 17 residues. This CDR3 is CASSYSRVGFANTEAFF. In DNA form, the CDR3 reads TGTGCCAGCAGTTACTCGAGGGTGGGCTTTGCGAACACTGAAGCTTTCTTT.

This clonotype was found a few times. The V and J genes are TRBV20-1 and TRBJ2-1; 8 positions match TRBD2. Per germline, CDR1 DFQATT and CDR2 SNEGSKA (reference sequence). The CDR3 has 15 amino acids. The ends lost 5 bases at V and 1 base at J; junction bases unmatched: 7. Here the CDR3 reads CSAPREGQSYNEQFF. The DNA for the CDR3 is TGCAGTGCTCCCCGGGAGGGCCAGTCCTACAATGAGCAGTTCTTC.

The genes are TRBV4-1 and TRBJ2-1, with no clear D. This CDR3 contains 16 residues. Deletions cut 2 bases from V and 2 bases from J, with 13 bases between. Germline loops: CDR1 MGHRA, CDR2 YSYEKL. The CDR3 spells CASSQRSPWAYNEQFF. CDR3 sequence (DNA): TGCGCCAGCAGCCAAAGGAGTCCGTGGGCCTACAATGAGCAGTTCTTC.

The rearrangement links TRBV12-3 or TRBV12-4 to TRBJ1-5; 7 bases map to TRBD1. V lost 6 bases to trimming and J lost 3 bases; unmatched junction nucleotides: 8. This CDR3 has 15 amino acids. The CDR3 reads CASSPDRWYNQPQHF. As DNA, the CDR3 is TGTGCCAGCAGCCCGGACAGGTGGTACAATCAGCCCCAGCATTTT.

The table lists this clonotype with a few counts. The V and J genes are TRBV5-1 and TRBJ1-2; 9 bases fit TRBD1. After removal of 1 base from V and 8 bases from J, the junction contained 12 bases not matched to a gene. This CDR3 spans 16 amino acids. CDR1 and CDR2 (germline): SGHRS, YFSETQ. DNA of the CDR3: TGCGCCAGCAGCTTGTCGAGACAGGGGGGGAGAGACGGCTACACCTTC. Its translation: CASSLSRQGGRDGYTF.